Shown below are 15 T cell receptor beta chains from a single sample sequenced in a study of beta chain features in type 1 diabetes. Every bit of the isolated RNA underwent reverse transcription, so sequencing read expressed TCRB transcripts. Assay: immunoSEQ multiplex PCR; the TCRdb copy retains only in-frame clones and omits some. The sample records about half a million clones, around 28% being singletons. Sequenced input: naive CD4+ T cells from blood. These receptors originate from a man in his late teens or twenties in good health.

This clone came up a few times. This chain joins TRBV7-2 and TRBJ2-3, with 8 nucleotides matching TRBD2. Germline lookup yields CDR1 SGHTA and CDR2 FQGNSA. The CDR3 is made up of 16 amino acids. V was pared by 5 bases and J by 1 base, with 8 bases of the junction left unmatched. CDR3 region: CASSPLATSGTDTQYF. Written as DNA, the CDR3 is TGTGCCAGCAGCCCTCTTGCGACTAGCGGCACAGATACGCAGTATTTT.

The chain uses TRBV2 and TRBJ2-5, with unresolved D. Between the trimmed V and J ends, which lost 8 bases and 1 base, there was a span of 11 bases. Germline-derived CDR1 and CDR2 are SNHLY and FYNNEI. The CDR3 length is 13 residues. The DNA for the CDR3 is TGTGCCAGCTTTGGAGTGGCCCAAGAGACCCAGTACTTC. It encodes CASFGVAQETQYF.

This chain's CDR3 is CATSRDLSQSSEKLFF. The CDR3 DNA sequence: TGTGCCACCAGCAGAGATCTTTCGCAGTCTTCTGAAAAACTGTTTTTT. The V call is TRBV15, the J call TRBJ1-4; D is undetermined. Trimming took 0 bases from V and 7 from J, leaving 15 bases between them. Germline V gives CDR1 LNHNV, CDR2 YYDKDF (reference sequence). This CDR3 is 16 amino acids long.

A few counts support this clone. The chain joins TRBV29-1 to TRBJ1-1; D is unresolved. The CDR3 covers 13 residues. Between the trimmed V and J ends, which lost 6 bases and 1 base, there was a span of 12 bases. Germline CDR1 SQVTM, CDR2 ANQGSEA. The CDR3 protein is CSVGRSQNTEAFF. The CDR3 DNA follows: TGCAGCGTGGGCCGGAGTCAGAACACTGAAGCTTTCTTT.

This clone has only a few counts. V and J are TRBV9 and TRBJ1-3; D may be TRBD1 (6 bases). V was shortened by 3 bases and J by 0 bases, with 10 bases between the two germline ends. CDR1 is SGDLS, CDR2 YYNGEE, per germline. The CDR3 has 15 residues. The DNA for the CDR3 is TGTGCCAGCAGCGCAAGGACAGACTCTGGAAACACCATATATTTT. Translating gives CASSARTDSGNTIYF.

This chain connects TRBV9 to TRBJ2-5; D is uncertain. This CDR3 has 13 amino acids. The ends were cut back, 0 bases at V and 5 bases at J, with 8 bases in the middle. Germline loops: CDR1 SGDLS, CDR2 YYNGEE. The CDR3 region is CASSVDSWETQYF. The CDR3 nucleotides read TGTGCCAGCAGCGTAGACAGCTGGGAGACCCAGTACTTC.

The chain employs TRBV5-1 and TRBJ2-1; no firm D call. With 0 bases removed from V and 4 bases from J, the gap between germline ends came to 8 bases. The CDR3 is made up of 14 amino acids. CDR1 SGHRS and CDR2 YFSETQ come from the germline V gene. The CDR3 protein is CASSLEQLYNEQFF. CDR3 coding DNA: TGCGCCAGCAGCTTGGAGCAGCTTTACAATGAGCAGTTCTTC.

V gene TRBV30 combines with J gene TRBJ1-2; D is unresolved. Germline assignment: CDR1 GTSNPN and CDR2 SVGIG (reference sequence). The length of the CDR3 is 14 residues. The V and J ends lost 3 bases and 4 bases respectively, with 15 bases between them. The CDR3 spells CAWRIDWPTYGYTF. The CDR3, as DNA: TGTGCCTGGAGGATTGACTGGCCAACCTATGGCTACACCTTC.

The chain uses TRBV6-5 and TRBJ2-3; D tentatively fits TRBD1 or TRBD2 (5 bases each). V lost 0 bases to trimming and J lost 1 base, with 11 bases between them. Per the germline V gene, CDR1 is MNHEY and CDR2 is SVGAGI. The CDR3 runs 16 residues. The CDR3 loop reads CASSYSRGSGTDTQYF. The CDR3 DNA reads as TGTGCCAGCAGTTACTCGAGGGGTAGTGGCACAGATACGCAGTATTTT.

In its sample, this clone was seen a few times. This chain connects TRBV28 to TRBJ2-3; no clear D. There are 11 residues in the CDR3. Trimming removed 1 base at V and 5 bases at J, with 1 base between. Germline V lookup: CDR1 MDHEN, CDR2 SYDVKM. CDR3 region: CASSLLDTQYF. The DNA for the CDR3 is TGTGCCAGCAGTTTATTAGATACGCAGTATTTT.

The chain links TRBV28 to TRBJ2-1, with TRBD2 identical over 8 bases. Germline V lookup: CDR1 MDHEN, CDR2 SYDVKM. J was trimmed by 2 bases and V by 2 bases; bases with no gene match: 2. The CDR3 is 15 residues long. The CDR3 sequence: CASSLLGRAYNEQFF. For the CDR3, the DNA is TGTGCCAGCAGTTTACTCGGGAGGGCCTACAATGAGCAGTTCTTC.

This chain uses TRBV6-1 with TRBJ2-5, with 7 bases aligning to TRBD1. V shed 6 bases, J shed 5 bases, and the junction held 6 bases outside the gene matches. CDR3 length: 13 residues. The germline V gene encodes CDR1 MNHNS and CDR2 SASEGT. The CDR3 DNA reads TGTGCCAGCAGGTTGACAGGGCGGGAGACCCAGTACTTC. Translation gives CASRLTGRETQYF.

The V gene is TRBV29-1, the J gene TRBJ2-1; no firm D call. This CDR3 is 11 amino acids long. CDR1 SQVTM and CDR2 ANQGSEA come from the germline V gene. Trimming took off 7 bases at V and 1 base at J, with 5 bases between the two ends. CDR3 sequence (DNA): TGCAGCGGCTCTTCCTACAATGAGCAGTTCTTC. It is translated as CSGSSYNEQFF.

The chain has TRBV5-1 and TRBJ2-3, with D maybe TRBD2 (6 bases). Germline V gives CDR1 SGHRS, CDR2 YFSETQ. The CDR3 is 15 residues long. V lost 3 bases and J 5 bases, leaving 16 bases between the germline ends. The CDR3 reads CASSSARLEGDTQYF. As DNA, the CDR3 is TGCGCCAGCAGCTCTGCCCGACTAGAGGGAGATACGCAGTATTTT. Using reference TRBV5-1 and TRBJ2-3 for the parts outside the CDR3, the full variable domain is KAGVTQTPRYLIKTRGQQVTLSCSPISGHRSVSWYQQTPGQGLQFLFEYFSETQRNKGNFPGRFSGRQFSNSRSEMNVSTLELGDSALYLCASSSARLEGDTQYFGPGTRLTVL.

V and J are TRBV29-1 and TRBJ1-4, with a tentative D call TRBD1 (5 bases). The CDR3 covers 14 residues. V gave up 5 bases and J gave up 0 bases, with 10 bases separating them. Germline V gives CDR1 SQVTM, CDR2 ANQGSEA. CDR3 sequence: CSVWGSATNEKLFF. The CDR3 region has the DNA TGCAGCGTTTGGGGGTCTGCAACTAATGAAAAACTGTTTTTT.